The text below deals with one T cell receptor (beta chain). The antigen is not known. Sorting isolated naive CD4 T cells lacking CD45RO and expressing CD62L. This record belongs to a study of human versus mouse CDR3 diversity and MHC coevolution. Study results and caveats: iCHAO1 estimated the human TCR beta repertoire at roughly 1.5 million clonotypes. In humans, T-cell selection involved five or six MHC II alleles. Clonal inequality was lowest in two of the three human donors.

Clones were read by immunoSEQ multiplex PCR, and TCRdb kept only the in-frame ones, dropping some. The data show roughly 80,000 clones, with approximately 90% seen just once and less than 0.16% held by the top ten. CDR3 length: 15 residues. V shed 4 bases and J shed 4 bases, with 11 bases lying between them. Germline CDR1 and CDR2: LNHNV and YYDKDF (reference sequence). The sequence was collected from a person aged 30-70 years in good health. The chain combines TRBV15 with TRBJ2-6, with D tentatively TRBD1 (6 bases). Sequencing was done on a sample of naive CD4+ T cells from blood. Subset denoted: CD45RO-negative CD62L-positive naive CD4 T cells. DNA of the CDR3: TGTGCCACCAGCAACAGGGAATCCGGGGCCAACGTCCTGACTTTC. It is translated as CATSNRESGANVLTF.